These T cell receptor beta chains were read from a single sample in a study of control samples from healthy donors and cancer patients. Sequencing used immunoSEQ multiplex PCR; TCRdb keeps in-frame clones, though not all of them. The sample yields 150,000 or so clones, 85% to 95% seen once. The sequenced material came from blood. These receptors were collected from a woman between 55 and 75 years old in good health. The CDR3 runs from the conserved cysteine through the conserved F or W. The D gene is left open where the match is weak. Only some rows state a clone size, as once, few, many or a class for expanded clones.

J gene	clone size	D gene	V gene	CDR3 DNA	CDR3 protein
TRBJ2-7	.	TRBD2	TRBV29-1	TGCAGCGTTGTCTTTCTAGCGGGGGGGATATTCTACGAGCAGTACTTC	CSVVFLAGGIFYEQYF
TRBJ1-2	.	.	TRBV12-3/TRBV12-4	TGTGCCAGCAGTCGAGGTTGGAGCTACACCTTC	CASSRGWSYTF
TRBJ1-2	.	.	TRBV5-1	TGCGCCAGCAGCTTGGACGGCGGGGGCTATGGCTACACCTTC	CASSLDGGGYGYTF
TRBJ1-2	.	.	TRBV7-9	TGTGCCAGCAGCTTAGAGGCAGGGGCGCCCTATGGCTACACCTTC	CASSLEAGAPYGYTF
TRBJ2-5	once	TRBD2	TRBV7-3	TGTGCCAGCAGCTCTACTAGCGGGGGAAAAGAGACCCAGTACTTC	CASSSTSGGKETQYF
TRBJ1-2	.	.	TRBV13	TGTGCCAGCAGCTTAGTAGGTAGGGGCTACACCTTC	CASSLVGRGYTF
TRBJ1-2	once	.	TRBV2	TGTGCCAGCAGTGAAATAGGCTCAATTCATGGCTACACCTTC	CASSEIGSIHGYTF
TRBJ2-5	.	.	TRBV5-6	TGTGCCAGCAGCTTCATACGCAGCCAAGAGACCCAGTACTTC	CASSFIRSQETQYF
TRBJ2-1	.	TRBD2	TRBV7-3	TGTGCCAGCAGCCTTAGCGGGGGATCAAACAATGAGCAGTTCTTC	CASSLSGGSNNEQFF
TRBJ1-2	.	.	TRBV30	TGTGCCTGGAGTGTAATATCCAATGGCTACACCTTC	CAWSVISNGYTF
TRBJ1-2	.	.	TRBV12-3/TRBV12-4	TGTGCCAGCAGTGTCCAGGGCTATGGCTACACCTTC	CASSVQGYGYTF
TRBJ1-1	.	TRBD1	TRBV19	TGTGCCACTAAGCCGGGACAGGGGGCAGGGAACACTGAAGCTTTCTTT	CATKPGQGAGNTEAFF
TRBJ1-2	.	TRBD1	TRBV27	TGTGCCAGCAGTTCCGGGACAGGGTTCGGCTACACCTTC	CASSSGTGFGYTF
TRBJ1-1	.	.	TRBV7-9	TGTGCCAGCAGCTTCCGGGGGAACACTGAAGCTTTCTTT	CASSFRGNTEAFF
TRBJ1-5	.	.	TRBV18	TGTGCCAGCTCACCTGCCGGGCAGGGTCGGAATCAGCCCCAGCATTTT	CASSPAGQGRNQPQHF
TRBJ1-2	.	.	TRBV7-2	TGTGCCAGCAGCCCGGGTCGGTATGGCTACACCTTC	CASSPGRYGYTF
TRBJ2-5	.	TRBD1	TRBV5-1	TGCGCCACCAGGGGACAGGGGGTTTTGGAGACCCAGTACTTC	CATRGQGVLETQYF
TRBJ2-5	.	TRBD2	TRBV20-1	TGCAGTGCTAGTTGGGTAGCGGGAACCAAAGAGACCCAGTACTTC	CSASWVAGTKETQYF
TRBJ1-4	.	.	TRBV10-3	TGTGCCATCAGCCAAGGTGCAACTAATGAAAAACTGTTTTTT	CAISQGATNEKLFF
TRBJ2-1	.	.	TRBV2	TGTGCCAGCAGTCCAGGTTTTAATGAGCAGTTCTTC	CASSPGFNEQFF
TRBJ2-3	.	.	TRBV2	TGTGCCAGCAACGGCGAGGGTACTAGCACAGATACGCAGTATTTT	CASNGEGTSTDTQYF
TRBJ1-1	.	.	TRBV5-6	TGTGCCAGCAGCTTGTGGGTCACTGAAGCTTTCTTT	CASSLWVTEAFF
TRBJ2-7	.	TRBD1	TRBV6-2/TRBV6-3	TGTGCCAGCAGTTCACCGACAGGGGGGATCGGATCGTACGAGCAGTACTTC	CASSSPTGGIGSYEQYF
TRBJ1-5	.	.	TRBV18	TGTGCCAGCTCCCCTACTAACAGCGGACAGCCCCAGCATTTT	CASSPTNSGQPQHF
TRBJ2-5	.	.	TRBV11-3	TGTGCCAGCAGCTTGACCAGTAAAGAGACCCAGTACTTC	CASSLTSKETQYF
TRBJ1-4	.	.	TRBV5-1	TGCGCCAGCAGCCTCCTGGAACCAAATGAAAAACTGTTTTTT	CASSLLEPNEKLFF
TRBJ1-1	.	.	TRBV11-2	TGTGCCAGCACTGCGGTGAACACTGAAGCTTTCTTT	CASTAVNTEAFF
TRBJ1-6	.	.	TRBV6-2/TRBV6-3	TGTGCCAGCAGTTACCTGGGAGTGGCTTCACCCCTCCACTTT	CASSYLGVASPLHF
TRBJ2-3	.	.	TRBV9	TGTGCCAGCAGCGTGGCGAGCACAGATACGCAGTATTTT	CASSVASTDTQYF
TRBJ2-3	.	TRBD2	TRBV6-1	TGTGCCAGCAGTGAAACATCCCGACTAGCGGGGGGACCGGATACGCAGTATTTT	CASSETSRLAGGPDTQYF
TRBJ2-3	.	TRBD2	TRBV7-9	TGTGCCAGCAGCCTATCATTCGGCGGGGGGCGCGGGGATACGCAGTATTTT	CASSLSFGGGRGDTQYF
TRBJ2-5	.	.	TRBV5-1	TGCGCCAGCAACCCCGGGTCGAGGGGGGGAGAGACCCAGTACTTC	CASNPGSRGGETQYF
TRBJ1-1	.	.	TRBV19	TGTGCCAGTAGTAGGCGAGAGCACACTGAAGCTTTCTTT	CASSRREHTEAFF
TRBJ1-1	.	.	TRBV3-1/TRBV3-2	TGTGCCAGCAGCCAAGGGGACGACCTCTCGGCTTTCTTT	CASSQGDDLSAFF
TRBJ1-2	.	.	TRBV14	TGTGCCAGCAGCCAAGATCTGGGGAGGAATTTTGGCTACACCTTC	CASSQDLGRNFGYTF
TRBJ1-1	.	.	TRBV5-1	TGCGCCAGCAGCTTGGCCATGGGGCGCGCAAGTGAAGCTTTCTTT	CASSLAMGRASEAFF
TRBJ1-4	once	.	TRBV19	TGTGCCAGTAGGAAGGACACCAGTAATGAAAAACTGTTTTTT	CASRKDTSNEKLFF
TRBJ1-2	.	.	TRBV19	TGTGCCAGTAGAGGGACACCGCTTGGCTACACCTTC	CASRGTPLGYTF
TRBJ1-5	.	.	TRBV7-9	TGTGCCAGCAGCTCTCAGGGTAGTACGCCCCAGCATTTT	CASSSQGSTPQHF